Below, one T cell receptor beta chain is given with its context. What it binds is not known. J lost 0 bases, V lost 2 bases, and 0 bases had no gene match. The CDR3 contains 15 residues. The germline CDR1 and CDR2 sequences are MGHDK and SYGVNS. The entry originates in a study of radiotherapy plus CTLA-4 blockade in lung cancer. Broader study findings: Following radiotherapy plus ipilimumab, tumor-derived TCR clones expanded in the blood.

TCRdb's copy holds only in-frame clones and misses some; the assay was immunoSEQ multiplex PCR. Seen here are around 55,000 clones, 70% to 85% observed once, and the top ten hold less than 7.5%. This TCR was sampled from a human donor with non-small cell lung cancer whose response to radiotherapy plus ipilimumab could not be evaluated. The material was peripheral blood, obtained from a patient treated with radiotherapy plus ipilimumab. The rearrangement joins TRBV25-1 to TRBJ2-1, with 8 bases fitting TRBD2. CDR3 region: CASSESGSSYNEQFF. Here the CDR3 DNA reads TGTGCCAGCAGTGAAAGCGGGAGCTCCTACAATGAGCAGTTCTTC.